This T cell receptor (beta chain) was sequenced during a study of blood T cell repertoires in COVID-19. Study overall: Nucleic acid was either cDNA or gDNA, and it came from T cells, B-cell-depleted T cells, or PBMCs.

This CDR3 region has 16 residues. V was shortened by 0 bases and J by 2 bases, with 13 bases between the two germline ends. The V gene's germline CDR1 is LGHNT and CDR2 FRNRAP. Measured with immunoSEQ multiplex PCR; TCRdb has only the in-frame clones, and not every one. The sample comprises roughly 260,000 clones, over 75% of which are singletons, and about 2.1% rests with the top ten. V is TRBV12-5 and J is TRBJ2-5; TRBD1 is a possible D gene (8 bases). This sequence was found in a woman in her fifties or sixties with acute or convalescent COVID-19. The specimen sequenced was peripheral blood. This CDR3 reads CASGLVTGGGQETQYF. CDR3 bases: TGTGCTAGTGGTTTGGTCACAGGGGGAGGGCAAGAGACCCAGTACTTC.